These T cell receptor beta chains were read from a single sample in a study of blood T cell repertoires in COVID-19. This table comes from immunoSEQ multiplex PCR, and its TCRdb copy is limited to in-frame clones, with some not included. This table holds 150,000 to 200,000 clones, 80% to 90% found once. Sequencing input: peripheral blood. These receptors were obtained from a human donor with active or convalescent COVID-19. The donor label of this sample is uncertain. Each CDR3 is given with its conserved first and last residue. Fields, in order: D gene, clone size, V gene, J gene, CDR3 DNA, CDR3 protein. D genes are given only for firm matches. Clone size is not always given. Where it is, it says once, few, many or a class for expanded clones.

>TRBD2|-|TRBV28|TRBJ2-3
TGTGCCAGCAGTCCCCCCCGATTTAGCGGGAGAACAGCAGATACGCAGTATTTT
CASSPPRFSGRTADTQYF
>-|-|TRBV7-6|TRBJ2-4
TGTGCCAGCAGCTTGGAAGAGGGGGTCTACATTCAGTACTTC
CASSLEEGVYIQYF
>TRBD1|-|TRBV6-2/TRBV6-3|TRBJ2-1
TGTGCCAGCAGCACCTCCGGGACAGGTGGGTTTTATTCCTACAATGAGCAGTTCTTC
CASSTSGTGGFYSYNEQFF
>TRBD2|-|TRBV5-1|TRBJ2-1
TGCGCCAGCAGCTCCTTAGCGGGAGTGGGCAATGAGCAGTTCTTC
CASSSLAGVGNEQFF
>TRBD1|-|TRBV28|TRBJ2-5
TGTGCCAGCAGTTTAAGGACAGGGACAGAGACCCAGTACTTC
CASSLRTGTETQYF
>-|-|TRBV19|TRBJ1-5
TGTGCCAGTAGTTTGGCAGGCTGGAATCAGCCCCAGCATTTT
CASSLAGWNQPQHF
>-|-|TRBV29-1|TRBJ2-1
TGCAGCGTTGAAAACTATGAGCAGTTCTTC
CSVENYEQFF
>-|-|TRBV5-1|TRBJ2-7
TGCGCCAGCAGCCCAGGTGTGTCCTTGGGACTTGAGCAGTACTTC
CASSPGVSLGLEQYF
>TRBD2|-|TRBV7-8|TRBJ2-2
TGTGCCAGCAGCTTAGGGACTAGCGGGACCGGGGAGCTGTTTTTT
CASSLGTSGTGELFF
>TRBD1|once|TRBV5-1|TRBJ1-2
TGCGCCAGCACCCCCGGGACAGCTTCTTATGGCTACACCTTC
CASTPGTASYGYTF
>-|-|TRBV19|TRBJ1-2
TGTGCCAGTACTATACCTCAGGGCGGGCGGGGTACGCCGTATGGCTACACCTTC
CASTIPQGGRGTPYGYTF
>-|-|TRBV5-1|TRBJ2-3
TGCGCCAGCAGCATGTCTTCGGATACGCAGTATTTT
CASSMSSDTQYF
>TRBD1|once|TRBV20-1|TRBJ1-2
TGCAGTGCTCCTACAGGGGTTGGCTACACCTTC
CSAPTGVGYTF
>TRBD2|-|TRBV24-1|TRBJ2-1
TGTGCCACCAGTGTAGGGACTAGCGTCTACAATGAGCAGTTCTTC
CATSVGTSVYNEQFF
>TRBD2|-|TRBV5-1|TRBJ2-1
TGCGCCAGCAGCTTCCTTCGCGGCGGGAGAGGAAGGCTCTACAATGAGCAGTTCTTC
CASSFLRGGRGRLYNEQFF
>TRBD2|-|TRBV4-1|TRBJ2-2
TGCGCCAGCAGCCAAGATACCCTAGCGGGACCCAACACCGGGGAGCTGTTTTTT
CASSQDTLAGPNTGELFF
>TRBD2|-|TRBV4-2|TRBJ2-2
TGTGCCAGCAGCCAAGGACAGGGACTAGCGGGCACCGGGGAGCTGTTTTTT
CASSQGQGLAGTGELFF
>-|-|TRBV7-9|TRBJ2-1
TGTGCCAGCAGCCCGCTCGGTGTATCCTACAATGAGCAGTTCTTC
CASSPLGVSYNEQFF
>TRBD2|once|TRBV3-1/TRBV3-2|TRBJ2-1
TGTGCCAGCAGCCACACTAGCGGGAGAGCGAATGAGCAGTTCTTC
CASSHTSGRANEQFF
>-|-|TRBV10-3|TRBJ1-1
TGTGCCATATCGTCGGCGGATGAAGCTTTCTTT
CAISSADEAFF
>TRBD2|-|TRBV5-4|TRBJ2-1
TGTGCCAGCAGCCCGGGACTAGCGGGAGGTACCGACTTCAATGAGCAGTTCTTC
CASSPGLAGGTDFNEQFF
>TRBD2|few|TRBV3-1/TRBV3-2|TRBJ2-1
TGTGCCAGCAGCCAAGCACTAGCGGGAGTGGGACACAATGAGCAGTTCTTC
CASSQALAGVGHNEQFF
>TRBD1|-|TRBV20-1|TRBJ2-7
TGCAGTGCTAGTGGGGACAGGGTCCCCTCCTACGAGCAGTACTTC
CSASGDRVPSYEQYF
>-|-|TRBV5-6|TRBJ2-1
TGTGCCAGCAGCTTCAGCGGCAATGAGCAGTTCTTC
CASSFSGNEQFF
>-|-|TRBV28|TRBJ2-3
TGTGCCAGCACTAGAGGGGGGGTCGACACAGATACGCAGTATTTT
CASTRGGVDTDTQYF
>-|-|TRBV2|TRBJ2-2
TGTGCCAGCAGCAGGAACACCGGGGAGCTGTTTTTT
CASSRNTGELFF
>-|once|TRBV9|TRBJ1-2
TGTGCCAGCAGCGTAGAGGAAGGCCAGAGGTATGGCTACACCTTC
CASSVEEGQRYGYTF
>TRBD1|-|TRBV6-5|TRBJ2-2
TGTGCCAGCCGGGACAGGGGGACCGGGGAGCTGTTTTTT
CASRDRGTGELFF
>TRBD1|once|TRBV3-1/TRBV3-2|TRBJ2-7
TGTGCCAGCAGCCAAACCGGGACAGGGGTTTCCTACGAGCAGTACTTC
CASSQTGTGVSYEQYF
>-|-|TRBV29-1|TRBJ2-5
TGCAGCGTTGAACAGGGGGGAGGAAAGACCCAGTACTTC
CSVEQGGGKTQYF
>TRBD2|-|TRBV10-3|TRBJ2-3
TGTGCCATCAGTCCCACTAGCGGGGGCACAGATACGCAGTATTTT
CAISPTSGGTDTQYF
>TRBD1|-|TRBV6-5|TRBJ1-1
TGTGCCAGTAGAGTCGAGACAGGGAGCAACACTGAAGCTTTCTTT
CASRVETGSNTEAFF
>TRBD2|-|TRBV19|TRBJ2-7
TGTGCCAGTAGTATCCCCGGGACTAGCGGTACCTACGAGCAGTACTTC
CASSIPGTSGTYEQYF
>-|-|TRBV24-1|TRBJ1-1
TGTGCCACCAGTGACAATAAAGGGGCAGCTTTCTTT
CATSDNKGAAFF
>TRBD2|-|TRBV4-2|TRBJ2-1
TGTGCCAGCAGCCAAGAAGCTCTAGCGGGAAAGCAGTTCTTC
CASSQEALAGKQFF
>-|few|TRBV19|TRBJ2-1
TGTGCCAGTAGTATGACAGGTAGTGAGCAGTTCTTC
CASSMTGSEQFF
>-|-|TRBV18|TRBJ1-6
TGTGCCAGCTCACCCTCCCCTGATTCACCCCTCCACTTT
CASSPSPDSPLHF
>TRBD1|-|TRBV10-3|TRBJ2-3
TGTGCCATCAGGGCACAGGGGACCATCACAGATACGCAGTATTTT
CAIRAQGTITDTQYF
>-|-|TRBV11-2|TRBJ1-2
TGTGCCAGCAGCTTAGATCTGCAGACAGCCCACGGCTACACCTTC
CASSLDLQTAHGYTF
>-|-|TRBV18|TRBJ2-5
TGTGCCAGCTCACCGGACAGCCGACTTGAGACCCAGTACTTC
CASSPDSRLETQYF
>TRBD1|-|TRBV28|TRBJ1-2
TGTGCCAGCAGTTTCGGACAGGGCCACTACACCTTC
CASSFGQGHYTF
>TRBD2|-|TRBV28|TRBJ2-7
TGTGCCAGCAGTCACCCCGGACTAGCGGAGAACGAGCAGTACTTC
CASSHPGLAENEQYF
>TRBD1|-|TRBV9|TRBJ1-2
TGTGCCAGCAGCCCCCGGGACAGGGTAACATATGGCTACACCTTC
CASSPRDRVTYGYTF
>-|-|TRBV5-1|TRBJ2-3
TGCGCCAGCACCCACGGAGGGGGAGGGCCAGGTACGCAGTATTTT
CASTHGGGGPGTQYF
>TRBD2|-|TRBV28|TRBJ2-7
TGTGCCAGCAGTGCCGCCAGCGGGGCACCCCTTGAGCAGTACTTC
CASSAASGAPLEQYF
>-|-|TRBV28|TRBJ2-2
TGTGCCAGCAGTGGGGACTTTTCCGGGGAGCTGTTTTTT
CASSGDFSGELFF
>-|-|TRBV6-1|TRBJ1-2
TGTGCCAGCAGTGAAGCAGGGGCAGATGGCTACACCTTC
CASSEAGADGYTF
>-|few|TRBV7-2|TRBJ1-2
TGTGCCAGCAGCTTAGCGTCGGGGGTGGGCTATGGCTACACCTTC
CASSLASGVGYGYTF
>-|few|TRBV19|TRBJ2-6
TGTGCCAGTAGTGTACACCTTTACTCTGGGGCCAACGTCCTGACTTTC
CASSVHLYSGANVLTF
>-|-|TRBV7-9|TRBJ2-1
TGTGCCAGCAGCTTAACTTCTGTTTTATACAATGAGCAGTTCTTC
CASSLTSVLYNEQFF
>-|-|TRBV7-2|TRBJ1-2
TGTGCCAGCAACTTAAGGCTCGACAGTGCCTATGGCTACACCTTC
CASNLRLDSAYGYTF
>TRBD2|once|TRBV12-3/TRBV12-4|TRBJ2-2
TGTGCCAGCACTGGACTAGCGACCGGGGAGCTGTTTTTT
CASTGLATGELFF
>TRBD1|-|TRBV5-4|TRBJ2-7
TGTGCCAGCAGCGCAACCGGGACAGAGGCCGAGCAGTACTTC
CASSATGTEAEQYF
>TRBD1|-|TRBV24-1|TRBJ1-2
TGTGCCACCAGAAAGACAGGGGCCGGTGGCTACACCTTC
CATRKTGAGGYTF
>-|-|TRBV30|TRBJ2-2
TGTGCCTGCACAGGGTACACCGGGGAGCTGTTTTTT
CACTGYTGELFF
>-|-|TRBV6-2/TRBV6-3|TRBJ2-7
TGTGCCAGCAGTTATCCAGGGGCGGACTACGAGCAGTACTTC
CASSYPGADYEQYF
>TRBD1|-|TRBV27|TRBJ2-7
TGTGCCAGCAGTCTCAAACGGGACAGGGGCTACGAGCAGTACTTC
CASSLKRDRGYEQYF
>-|-|TRBV7-2|TRBJ2-3
TGTGCCAGCAGCTCACGGGCCCGGGGCGGGGCAGATACGCAGTATTTT
CASSSRARGGADTQYF
>TRBD1|-|TRBV4-1|TRBJ1-1
TGCGCCAGCAGCCATGAATCGGGACAGGGGGACACTGAAGCTTTCTTT
CASSHESGQGDTEAFF